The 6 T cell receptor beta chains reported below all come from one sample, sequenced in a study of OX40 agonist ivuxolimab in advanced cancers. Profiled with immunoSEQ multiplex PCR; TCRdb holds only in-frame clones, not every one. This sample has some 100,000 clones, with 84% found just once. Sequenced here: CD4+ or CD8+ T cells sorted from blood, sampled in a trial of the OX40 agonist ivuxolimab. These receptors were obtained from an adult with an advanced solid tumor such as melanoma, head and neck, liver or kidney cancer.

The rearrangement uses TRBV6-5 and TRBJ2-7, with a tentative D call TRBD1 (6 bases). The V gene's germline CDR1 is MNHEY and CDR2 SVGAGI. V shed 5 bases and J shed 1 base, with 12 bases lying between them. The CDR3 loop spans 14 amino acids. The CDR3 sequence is CASSPDRRSYEQYV. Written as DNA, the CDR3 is TGTGCCAGCAGTCCGGACAGAAGATCCTACGAGCAGTACGTC.

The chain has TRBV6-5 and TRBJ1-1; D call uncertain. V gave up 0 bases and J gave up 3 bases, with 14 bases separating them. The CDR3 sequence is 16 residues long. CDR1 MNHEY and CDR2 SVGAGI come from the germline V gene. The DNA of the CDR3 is TGTGCCAGCAGTTACTCGAGAGCTCTCAGGCACACTGAAGCTTTCTTT. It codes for CASSYSRALRHTEAFF.

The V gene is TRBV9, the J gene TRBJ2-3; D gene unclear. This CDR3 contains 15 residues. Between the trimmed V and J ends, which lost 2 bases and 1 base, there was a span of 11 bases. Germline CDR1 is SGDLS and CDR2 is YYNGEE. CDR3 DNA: TGTGCCAGCAGCGTTAACCACGATGGCACAGATACGCAGTATTTT. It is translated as CASSVNHDGTDTQYF.

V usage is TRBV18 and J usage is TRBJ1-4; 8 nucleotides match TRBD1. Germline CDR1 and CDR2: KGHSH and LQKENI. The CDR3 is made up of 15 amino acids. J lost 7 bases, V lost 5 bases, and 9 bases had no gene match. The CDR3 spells CASSETTGGTEKLFF. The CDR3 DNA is TGTGCCAGCTCAGAAACCACAGGGGGTACTGAAAAACTGTTTTTT.

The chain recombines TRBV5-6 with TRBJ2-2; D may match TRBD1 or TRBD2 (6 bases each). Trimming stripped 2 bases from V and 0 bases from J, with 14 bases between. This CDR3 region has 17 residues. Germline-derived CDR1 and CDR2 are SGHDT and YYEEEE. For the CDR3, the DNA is TGTGCCAGCAGCTTCGGGGCGGGGACATCGAACACCGGGGAGCTGTTTTTT. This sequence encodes CASSFGAGTSNTGELFF.

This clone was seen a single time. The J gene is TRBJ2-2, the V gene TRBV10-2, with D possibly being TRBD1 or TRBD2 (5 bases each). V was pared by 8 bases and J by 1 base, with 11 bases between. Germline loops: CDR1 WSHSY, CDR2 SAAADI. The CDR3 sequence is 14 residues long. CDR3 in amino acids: CASGTERNTGELFF. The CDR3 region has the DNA TGCGCCAGCGGGACGGAGAGGAACACCGGGGAGCTGTTTTTT.